This TCR beta chain derives from a study of graft-versus-host responses after intestinal transplantation. Across the study: Recipients got multivisceral, liver-intestinal, or isolated intestinal transplants. Overall study findings and caveats: HvG clone declines early post-transplant were associated with peak circulating GvH levels. GvH clones were found in recipient marrow; some appeared first in ileum or blood. The presence of high graft-versus-host to host-versus-graft clonal ratios in allografts characterized patients with graft-donor T cell macrochimerism.

Germline V gives CDR1 MNHEY, CDR2 SMNVEV (reference sequence). V lost 4 bases and J 4 bases, leaving 8 bases between the germline ends. The CDR3 totals 13 residues. Profiling relied on immunoSEQ multiplex PCR, and the TCRdb table lists in-frame clones only, not all of them. Among tens of thousands of clones listed, around 89% were seen once. As to this clone: What it recognizes is unknown.

This sequence was found in a human donor who was the organ donor for an intestinal transplant. The input for sequencing was unstimulated CD8+ T cells sorted from spleen or lymph node cells, taken before transplant. The chain employs TRBV27 and TRBJ2-1; D uncertain. CDR3 sequence (DNA): TGTGCCAGCAGTTACGGTCTATACAATGAGCAGTTCTTC. It translates to CASSYGLYNEQFF.